This entry is about one TCR beta chain. Its antigen is still unknown. The germline gene is not matched at one end of the junction; a read error may be the cause. TCRdb re-called the RT-PCR reads with MiXCR, one entry per CDR3 protein. The data contain 450,000 to 600,000 distinct CDR3 sequences, less than 10% of them singletons. The CDR3 contains 13 residues. CDR1 SSHAT and CDR2 FNYEAQ come from the germline V gene (reference sequence). The data derive from a study of response to subunit inactivated influenza vaccine. Study-level results: T cells newly recruited by each seasonal influenza vaccination are few, the authors suggested.

The TCR originated in a man aged 50 to 75 who received an inactivated influenza vaccine. This chain joins TRBV7-7 and TRBJ2-7; TRBD1 matches at 8 bases. The sample was PBMCs from blood, taken approximately 25 months after vaccination. CDR3 DNA: TGTGCTAGCAGCGCCGGGACAGGTGAAAGGCCGTACTTC. Amino acids: CASSAGTGERPYF.